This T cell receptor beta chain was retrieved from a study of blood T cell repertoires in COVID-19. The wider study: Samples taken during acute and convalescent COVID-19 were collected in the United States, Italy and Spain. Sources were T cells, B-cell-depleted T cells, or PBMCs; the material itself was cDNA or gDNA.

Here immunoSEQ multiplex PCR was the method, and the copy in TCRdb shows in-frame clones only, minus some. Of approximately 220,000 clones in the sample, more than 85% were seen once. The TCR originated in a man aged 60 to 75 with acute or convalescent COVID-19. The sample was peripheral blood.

CDR3 protein: CASSEQGNYGYTF. As DNA, the CDR3 is TGTGCCAGCAGTGAACAGGGGAACTATGGCTACACCTTC. This sequence joins TRBV6-4 and TRBJ1-2, with 7 bases matching TRBD1. The ends lost 3 bases at V and 2 bases at J; junction bases unmatched: 0. Germline lookup yields CDR1 MRHNA and CDR2 SNTAGT. This CDR3 has 13 residues.